This is a list of T cell receptor beta chains from one sample in a study of blood T cell repertoires in COVID-19. Profiling relied on immunoSEQ multiplex PCR, and the TCRdb table lists in-frame clones only, not all of them. There are about 150,000 clones in the sample; approximately 80% occur only once, and about 2.9% lies in the top ten. The material sequenced was peripheral blood. The source is a woman older than 75 with acute or convalescent COVID-19. CDR3s include the opening cysteine and the closing phenylalanine or tryptophan. A D gene is named only where the DNA matches it firmly. Not every row has a clone size; where given, it reads once, few, many or a size class.

TRBV9	NA	NA	TRBJ2-5	CASSSTPLETQYF	TGTGCCAGCAGTTCTACCCCATTAGAGACCCAGTACTTC
TRBV5-5	NA	NA	TRBJ1-1	CASRITGDTEAFF	TGTGCCAGCCGGATCACGGGGGACACTGAAGCTTTCTTT
TRBV25-1	NA	NA	TRBJ2-2	CASSANRAATGELFF	TGTGCCAGCAGTGCTAACAGGGCCGCTACCGGGGAGCTGTTTTTT
TRBV30	NA	NA	TRBJ1-1	CAWKARGRTEAFF	TGTGCCTGGAAAGCGCGGGGAAGAACTGAAGCTTTCTTT
TRBV5-6	TRBD2	NA	TRBJ2-7	CASSFGLAGGYEQYF	TGTGCCAGCAGCTTTGGACTAGCGGGGGGCTACGAGCAGTACTTC
TRBV2	TRBD1	NA	TRBJ1-1	CASNADREDEAFF	TGTGCCAGCAACGCGGACAGGGAGGATGAAGCTTTCTTT
TRBV6-2/TRBV6-3	TRBD2	NA	TRBJ2-2	CASSYPGAGGDTGELFF	TGTGCCAGCAGTTACCCCGGAGCGGGGGGCGACACCGGGGAGCTGTTTTTT
TRBV5-1	NA	NA	TRBJ1-1	CASSLEFSVGGAGAFF	TGCGCCAGCAGCTTGGAGTTTAGTGTAGGGGGGGCTGGAGCTTTCTTT
TRBV9	TRBD2	NA	TRBJ2-1	CASSAGLAGGAPNEQFF	TGTGCCAGCAGCGCAGGACTAGCGGGGGGTGCCCCTAATGAGCAGTTCTTC
TRBV30	TRBD1	NA	TRBJ1-1	CAWRHRSTGARTEAFF	TGTGCCTGGAGGCACCGCAGCACAGGGGCCCGAACTGAAGCTTTCTTT
TRBV20-1	NA	NA	TRBJ2-5	CSASVAQETQYF	TGCAGTGCTAGTGTGGCTCAAGAGACCCAGTACTTC
TRBV27	NA	NA	TRBJ1-5	CASSLYYAGDKDQPQHF	TGTGCCAGCAGTTTATACTACGCCGGGGATAAGGATCAGCCCCAGCATTTT
TRBV7-2	NA	NA	TRBJ2-1	CASSPDRSYNEQFF	TGTGCCAGCAGCCCCGACAGGAGTTACAATGAGCAGTTCTTC
TRBV5-1	NA	NA	TRBJ2-2	CASSLRSGFTGELFF	TGCGCCAGCAGCTTGCGCAGCGGGTTTACCGGGGAGCTGTTTTTT
TRBV2	NA	NA	TRBJ1-5	CASRLSLSAQHF	TGTGCCAGCAGACTGAGCCTCTCGGCCCAGCATTTT
TRBV7-9	TRBD2	NA	TRBJ2-1	CASSRGTSYNEQFF	TGTGCCAGCAGCCGAGGGACTAGCTACAATGAGCAGTTCTTC
TRBV6-5	NA	NA	TRBJ1-1	CASSTRVNTEAFF	TGTGCCAGCAGCACCAGGGTGAACACTGAAGCTTTCTTT
TRBV12-3/TRBV12-4	NA	NA	TRBJ1-2	CASSLDRVSGYTF	TGTGCCAGCAGTTTAGACAGGGTTTCTGGCTACACCTTC
TRBV9	NA	NA	TRBJ1-1	CASSLWGGNTEAFF	TGTGCCAGCAGCCTATGGGGCGGGAACACTGAAGCTTTCTTT
TRBV5-1	NA	NA	TRBJ2-7	CASSGGPPDYEQYF	TGCGCCAGCAGCGGAGGACCCCCTGACTACGAGCAGTACTTC
TRBV7-3	TRBD1	few	TRBJ1-6	CASSLSVGGDSPLHF	TGTGCCAGCAGCTTAAGCGTAGGGGGCGACTCACCCCTCCACTTT
TRBV6-4	NA	NA	TRBJ2-5	CASSGQQGETQYF	TGTGCCAGCAGTGGGCAACAGGGAGAGACCCAGTACTTC
TRBV7-2	TRBD2	NA	TRBJ2-7	CASSLPSGLGNRYEQYF	TGTGCCAGCAGCTTACCTTCGGGACTAGGGAATCGGTACGAGCAGTACTTC
TRBV19	NA	NA	TRBJ1-2	CASSSGAGGSAYGYTF	TGTGCCAGTAGTTCAGGGGCGGGGGGTTCCGCCTATGGCTACACCTTC
TRBV2	TRBD2	NA	TRBJ2-7	CASSEPHRDYSYEQYF	TGTGCCAGCAGTGAACCCCACCGGGACTACTCCTACGAGCAGTACTTC
TRBV5-1	NA	NA	TRBJ2-7	CASSLNRVPYEQYF	TGCGCCAGCAGCTTGAACAGGGTACCCTACGAGCAGTACTTC
TRBV5-1	NA	NA	TRBJ1-4	CASSPSGGMDEKLFF	TGCGCCAGCAGCCCGTCGGGGGGTATGGATGAAAAACTGTTTTTT